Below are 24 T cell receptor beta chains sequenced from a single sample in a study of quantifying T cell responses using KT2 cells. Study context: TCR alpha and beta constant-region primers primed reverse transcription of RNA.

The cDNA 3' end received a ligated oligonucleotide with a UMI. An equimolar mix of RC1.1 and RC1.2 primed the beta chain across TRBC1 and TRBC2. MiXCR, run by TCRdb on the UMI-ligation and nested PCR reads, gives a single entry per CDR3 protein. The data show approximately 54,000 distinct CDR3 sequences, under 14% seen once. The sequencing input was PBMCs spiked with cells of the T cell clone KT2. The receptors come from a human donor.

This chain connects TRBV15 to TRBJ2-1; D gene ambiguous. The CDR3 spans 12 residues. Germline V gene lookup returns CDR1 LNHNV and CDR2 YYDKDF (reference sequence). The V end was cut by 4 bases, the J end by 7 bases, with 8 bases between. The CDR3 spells CATSKSSNEQFF. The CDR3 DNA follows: TGTGCCACCAGCAAAAGTTCGAATGAGCAGTTCTTC. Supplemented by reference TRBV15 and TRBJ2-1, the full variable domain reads DAMVIQNPRYQVTQFGKPVTLSCSQTLNHNVMYWYQQKSSQAPKLLFHYYDKDFNNEADTPDNFQSRRPNTSFCFLDIRSPGLGDTAMYLCATSKSSNEQFFGPGTRLTVL.

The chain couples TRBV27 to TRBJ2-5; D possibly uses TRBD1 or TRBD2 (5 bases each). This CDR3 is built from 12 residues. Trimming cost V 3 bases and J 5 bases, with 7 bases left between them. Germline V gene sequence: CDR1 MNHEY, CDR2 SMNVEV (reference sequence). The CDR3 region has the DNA TGTGCCAGCAGTTTGGGGGATGAGACCCAGTACTTC. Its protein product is CASSLGDETQYF.

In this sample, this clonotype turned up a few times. The CDR3 loop reads CASSGPGQGAGDTEAFF. The CDR3 DNA reads TGTGCCAGCAGTGGACCGGGACAGGGGGCTGGGGACACTGAAGCTTTCTTT. The chain employs TRBV2 and TRBJ1-1, with 12 bases identical to TRBD1. V gave up 4 bases and J gave up 3 bases; unmatched junction bases: 9. The CDR3 covers 17 residues. Germline lookup yields CDR1 SNHLY and CDR2 FYNNEI.

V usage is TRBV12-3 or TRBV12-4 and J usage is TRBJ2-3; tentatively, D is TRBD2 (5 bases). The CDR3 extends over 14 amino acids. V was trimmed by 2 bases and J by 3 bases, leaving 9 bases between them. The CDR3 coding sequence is TGTGCCAGCAGTTTAAGGCCGGGAACAGATACGCAGTATTTT. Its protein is CASSLRPGTDTQYF.

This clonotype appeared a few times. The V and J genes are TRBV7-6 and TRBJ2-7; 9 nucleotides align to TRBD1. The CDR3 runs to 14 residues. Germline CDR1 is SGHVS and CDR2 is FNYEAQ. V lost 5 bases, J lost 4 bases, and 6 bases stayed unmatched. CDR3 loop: CASSLDRGIYEQYF. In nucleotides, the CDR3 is TGTGCCAGCAGCCTAGACAGGGGGATTTACGAGCAGTACTTC.

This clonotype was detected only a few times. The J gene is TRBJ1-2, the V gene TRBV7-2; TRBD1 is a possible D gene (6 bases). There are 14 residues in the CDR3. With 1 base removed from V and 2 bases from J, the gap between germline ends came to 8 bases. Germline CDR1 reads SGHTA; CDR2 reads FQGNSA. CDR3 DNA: TGTGCCAGCAGCTTAGTCAGGGGAAACTATGGCTACACCTTC. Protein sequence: CASSLVRGNYGYTF.

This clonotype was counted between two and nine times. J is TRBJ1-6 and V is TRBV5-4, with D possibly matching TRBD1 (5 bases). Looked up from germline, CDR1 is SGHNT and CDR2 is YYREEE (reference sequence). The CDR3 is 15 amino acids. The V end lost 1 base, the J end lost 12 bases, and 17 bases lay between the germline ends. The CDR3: CASSLSGQGVGPLHF. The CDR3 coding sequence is TGTGCCAGCAGCTTGTCTGGGCAGGGAGTAGGACCCCTCCACTTT.

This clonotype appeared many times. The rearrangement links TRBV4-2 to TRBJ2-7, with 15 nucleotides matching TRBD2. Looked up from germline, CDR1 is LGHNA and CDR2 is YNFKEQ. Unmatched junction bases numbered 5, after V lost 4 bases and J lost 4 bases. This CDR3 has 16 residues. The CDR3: CASSPGLAGGPYEQYF. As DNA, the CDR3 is TGTGCCAGCAGCCCCGGACTAGCGGGAGGGCCTTACGAGCAGTACTTC.

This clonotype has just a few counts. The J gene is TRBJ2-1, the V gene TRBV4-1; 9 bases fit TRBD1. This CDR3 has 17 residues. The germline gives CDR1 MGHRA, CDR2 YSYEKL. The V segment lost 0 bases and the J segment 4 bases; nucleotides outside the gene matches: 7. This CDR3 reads CASSQERGQGSYNEQFF. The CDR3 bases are TGCGCCAGCAGCCAAGAGAGGGGACAGGGTTCATACAATGAGCAGTTCTTC.

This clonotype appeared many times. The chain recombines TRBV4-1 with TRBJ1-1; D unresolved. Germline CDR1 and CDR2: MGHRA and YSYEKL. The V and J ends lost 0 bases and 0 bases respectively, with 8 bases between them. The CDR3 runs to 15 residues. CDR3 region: CASSQEGGMNTEAFF. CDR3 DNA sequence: TGCGCCAGCAGCCAAGAAGGAGGGATGAACACTGAAGCTTTCTTT.

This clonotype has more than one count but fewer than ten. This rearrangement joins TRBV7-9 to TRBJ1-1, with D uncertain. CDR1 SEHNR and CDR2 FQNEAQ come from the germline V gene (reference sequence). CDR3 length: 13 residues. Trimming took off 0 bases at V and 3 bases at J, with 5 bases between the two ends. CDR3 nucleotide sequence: TGTGCCAGCAGCTTAGCGTCGGACACTGAAGCTTTCTTT. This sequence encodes CASSLASDTEAFF.

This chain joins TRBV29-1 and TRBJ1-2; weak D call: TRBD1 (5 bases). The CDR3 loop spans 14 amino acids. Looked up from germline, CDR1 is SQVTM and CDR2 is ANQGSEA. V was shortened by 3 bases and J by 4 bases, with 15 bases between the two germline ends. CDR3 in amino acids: CSVDGANPSYGYTF. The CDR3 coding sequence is TGCAGCGTTGACGGGGCAAACCCAAGCTATGGCTACACCTTC.

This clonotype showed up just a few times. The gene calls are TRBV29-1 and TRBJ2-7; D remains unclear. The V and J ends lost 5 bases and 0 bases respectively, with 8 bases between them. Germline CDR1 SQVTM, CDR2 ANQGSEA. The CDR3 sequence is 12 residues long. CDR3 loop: CSVQRSSYEQYF. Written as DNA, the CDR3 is TGCAGCGTTCAACGGTCCTCCTACGAGCAGTACTTC.

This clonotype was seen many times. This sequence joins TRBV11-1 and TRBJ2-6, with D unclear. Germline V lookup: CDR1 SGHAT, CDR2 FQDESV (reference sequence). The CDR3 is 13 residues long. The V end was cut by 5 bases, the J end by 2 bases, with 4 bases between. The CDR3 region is CASSEAGANVLTF. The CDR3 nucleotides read TGTGCCAGCAGCGAAGCTGGGGCCAACGTCCTGACTTTC. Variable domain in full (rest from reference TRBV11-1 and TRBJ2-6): EAEVAQSPRYKITEKSQAVAFWCDPISGHATLYWYRQILGQGPELLVQFQDESVVDDSQLPKDRFSAERLKGVDSTLKIQPAELGDSAMYLCASSEAGANVLTFGAGSRLTVL.

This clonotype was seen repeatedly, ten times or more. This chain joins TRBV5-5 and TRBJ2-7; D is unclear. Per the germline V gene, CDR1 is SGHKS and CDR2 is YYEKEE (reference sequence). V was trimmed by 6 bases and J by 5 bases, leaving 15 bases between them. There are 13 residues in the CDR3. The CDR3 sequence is CASTSGGSDEQYF. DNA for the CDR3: TGTGCCAGCACCTCGGGTGGGTCCGACGAGCAGTACTTC.

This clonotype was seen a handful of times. The CDR3 coding sequence is TGTGCCAGCAGTGTGCTACAGGGAGATACGCAGTATTTT. Its translation: CASSVLQGDTQYF. The V gene is TRBV6-1, the J gene TRBJ2-3; D is possibly TRBD1 (6 bases). The germline CDR1 and CDR2 sequences are MNHNS and SASEGT. V was clipped by 4 bases and J by 5 bases, with 10 bases between them. CDR3 length: 13 amino acids.

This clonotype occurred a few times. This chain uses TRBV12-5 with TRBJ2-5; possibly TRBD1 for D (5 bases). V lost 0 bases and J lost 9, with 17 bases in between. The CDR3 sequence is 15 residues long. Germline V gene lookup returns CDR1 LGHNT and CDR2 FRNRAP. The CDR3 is CASGLVLDGPRAQYF. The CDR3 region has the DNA TGTGCTAGTGGTTTGGTACTCGACGGACCCAGGGCCCAGTACTTC.

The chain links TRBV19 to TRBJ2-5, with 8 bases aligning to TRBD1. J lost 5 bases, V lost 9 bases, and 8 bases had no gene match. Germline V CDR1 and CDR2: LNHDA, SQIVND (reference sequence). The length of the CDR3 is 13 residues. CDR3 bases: TGTGCCAGCAGGACAGGGAAGGGTGAGACCCAGTACTTC. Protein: CASRTGKGETQYF.

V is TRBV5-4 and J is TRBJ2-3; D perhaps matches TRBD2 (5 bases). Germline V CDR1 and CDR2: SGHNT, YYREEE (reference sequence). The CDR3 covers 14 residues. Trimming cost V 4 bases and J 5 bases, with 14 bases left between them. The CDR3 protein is CASSVWGVRDTQYF. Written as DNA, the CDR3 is TGTGCCAGCAGCGTATGGGGAGTAAGAGATACGCAGTATTTT.

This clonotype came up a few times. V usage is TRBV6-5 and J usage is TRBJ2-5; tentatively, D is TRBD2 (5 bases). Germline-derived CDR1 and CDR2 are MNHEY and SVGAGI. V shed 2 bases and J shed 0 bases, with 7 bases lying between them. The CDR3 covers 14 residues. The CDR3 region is CASSYAGNQETQYF. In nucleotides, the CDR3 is TGTGCCAGCAGTTACGCGGGCAACCAAGAGACCCAGTACTTC.

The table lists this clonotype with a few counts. In nucleotides, the CDR3 is TGTGCCAGCAGCTCGTATGGACAGGGCGCTCAGGACATTCAGTACTTC. Its protein is CASSSYGQGAQDIQYF. The chain recombines TRBV5-6 with TRBJ2-4, with 8 bases fitting TRBD1. Germline V gene data show CDR1 as SGHDT and CDR2 as YYEEEE. The CDR3 is made up of 16 amino acids. After removal of 3 bases from V and 8 bases from J, the junction contained 13 bases not matched to a gene.

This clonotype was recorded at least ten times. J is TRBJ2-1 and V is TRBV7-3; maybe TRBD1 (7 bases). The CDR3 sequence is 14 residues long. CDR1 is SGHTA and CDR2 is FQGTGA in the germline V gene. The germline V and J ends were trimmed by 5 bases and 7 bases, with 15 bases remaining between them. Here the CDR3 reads CASSLGQGGNEQFF. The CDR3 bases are TGTGCCAGCAGCCTGGGGCAGGGGGGAAATGAGCAGTTCTTC.

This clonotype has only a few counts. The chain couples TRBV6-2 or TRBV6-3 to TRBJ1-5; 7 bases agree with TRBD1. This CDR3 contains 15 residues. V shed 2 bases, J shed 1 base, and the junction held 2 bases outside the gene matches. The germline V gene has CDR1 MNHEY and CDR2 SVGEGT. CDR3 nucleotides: TGTGCCAGCAGTTACGCCAGGGGGAGCAATCAGCCCCAGCATTTT. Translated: CASSYARGSNQPQHF.

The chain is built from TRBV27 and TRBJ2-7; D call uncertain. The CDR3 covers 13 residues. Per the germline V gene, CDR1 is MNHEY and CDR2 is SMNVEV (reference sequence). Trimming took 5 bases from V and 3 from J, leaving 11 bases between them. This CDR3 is CASSTPPGYEQYF. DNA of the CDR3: TGTGCCAGCAGTACCCCCCCGGGCTACGAGCAGTACTTC.